This T cell receptor (beta chain) was sequenced for a study of blood T cell repertoires in COVID-19. The assay was immunoSEQ multiplex PCR, and TCRdb's table has in-frame clones only and misses some. The sample shows around 180,000 clones, roughly 84% of them seen only once. V trimming: 4 bases; J trimming: 4 bases; junction bases outside the gene matches: 1. Germline V gene data show CDR1 as SGHNT and CDR2 as YYREEE (reference sequence). The CDR3 covers 12 residues. Sequenced: peripheral blood. The chain links TRBV5-4 to TRBJ1-2; 7 bases line up with TRBD1. The source of this sequence is a man at least 80 years old with COVID-19, enrolled during active disease. In nucleotides, the CDR3 is TGTGCCAGCAGCGGGGACAGCTATGGCTACACCTTC. Its protein is CASSGDSYGYTF.